This is a list of T cell receptor beta chains from one sample in a study of vaccination and CD4 T cells after COVID-19. TCRdb itself ran the PCR reads through MiXCR, one entry per CDR3 protein. The sample lists approximately 21,000 distinct CDR3 sequences; under 70% were seen once. No antigen is known for these receptors. Source material: CD4+ T cells from blood, cultured in vitro. These receptors were taken from a human donor who had recovered from COVID-19. CDR3s include the opening cysteine and the closing phenylalanine or tryptophan. D genes are given only for firm matches. Only some rows state a clone size, as once, few, many or a class for expanded clones.

v_gene	d_gene	abundance	j_gene	CDR3nt	CDR3aa
TRBV25-1	TRBD1	-	TRBJ2-1	TGTGCCAGCAGAGGGGACAGGGGTAGAAATGAGCAGTTCTTC	CASRGDRGRNEQFF
TRBV19	TRBD2	once	TRBJ2-1	TGTGCCAGTAGTATAGGACAGCGGGGCTCCTACAATGAGCAGTTCTTC	CASSIGQRGSYNEQFF
TRBV7-2	-	-	TRBJ2-5	TGTGCCAGCAGTATTCCTGGGGGGCAGCAAGAGACCCAGTACTTC	CASSIPGGQQETQYF
TRBV5-1	-	-	TRBJ2-2	TGCGCCAGCAGCCCTACGGGCCTATACACCGGGGAGCTGTTTTTT	CASSPTGLYTGELFF
TRBV6-1	-	few	TRBJ1-1	TGTGCCAGCACCTACGAGGGGCGCGGGACTGAAGCTTTCTTT	CASTYEGRGTEAFF
TRBV11-2	-	-	TRBJ1-2	TGTGCCAGCAGCCACCTACAGGGAACTAACTATGGCTACACCTTC	CASSHLQGTNYGYTF
TRBV2	-	-	TRBJ1-5	TGTGCCAGCAGCGAAGATCGCGGACTGGGCAATCAGCCCCAGCATTTT	CASSEDRGLGNQPQHF
TRBV11-2	TRBD2	few	TRBJ2-3	TGTGCCAGCATCCCGGGACTAGCTGGTGATACGCAGTATTTT	CASIPGLAGDTQYF
TRBV19	TRBD1	-	TRBJ2-7	TGTGCCAGTAGTCCTCCGGGACAGGCATACGAGCAGTACTTC	CASSPPGQAYEQYF
TRBV28	TRBD1	-	TRBJ2-7	TGTGCCAGCAGAACGACAGGGGGCTACGAGCAGTACTTC	CASRTTGGYEQYF
TRBV6-1	-	-	TRBJ1-5	TGTGCCAGCAGTGAAGGCGGGGAGAGCAATCAGCCCCAGCATTTT	CASSEGGESNQPQHF
TRBV6-1	-	few	TRBJ1-1	TGTGCCAGCAGTGAAGCAGGACAGAAACTGTACACTGAAGCTTTCTTT	CASSEAGQKLYTEAFF